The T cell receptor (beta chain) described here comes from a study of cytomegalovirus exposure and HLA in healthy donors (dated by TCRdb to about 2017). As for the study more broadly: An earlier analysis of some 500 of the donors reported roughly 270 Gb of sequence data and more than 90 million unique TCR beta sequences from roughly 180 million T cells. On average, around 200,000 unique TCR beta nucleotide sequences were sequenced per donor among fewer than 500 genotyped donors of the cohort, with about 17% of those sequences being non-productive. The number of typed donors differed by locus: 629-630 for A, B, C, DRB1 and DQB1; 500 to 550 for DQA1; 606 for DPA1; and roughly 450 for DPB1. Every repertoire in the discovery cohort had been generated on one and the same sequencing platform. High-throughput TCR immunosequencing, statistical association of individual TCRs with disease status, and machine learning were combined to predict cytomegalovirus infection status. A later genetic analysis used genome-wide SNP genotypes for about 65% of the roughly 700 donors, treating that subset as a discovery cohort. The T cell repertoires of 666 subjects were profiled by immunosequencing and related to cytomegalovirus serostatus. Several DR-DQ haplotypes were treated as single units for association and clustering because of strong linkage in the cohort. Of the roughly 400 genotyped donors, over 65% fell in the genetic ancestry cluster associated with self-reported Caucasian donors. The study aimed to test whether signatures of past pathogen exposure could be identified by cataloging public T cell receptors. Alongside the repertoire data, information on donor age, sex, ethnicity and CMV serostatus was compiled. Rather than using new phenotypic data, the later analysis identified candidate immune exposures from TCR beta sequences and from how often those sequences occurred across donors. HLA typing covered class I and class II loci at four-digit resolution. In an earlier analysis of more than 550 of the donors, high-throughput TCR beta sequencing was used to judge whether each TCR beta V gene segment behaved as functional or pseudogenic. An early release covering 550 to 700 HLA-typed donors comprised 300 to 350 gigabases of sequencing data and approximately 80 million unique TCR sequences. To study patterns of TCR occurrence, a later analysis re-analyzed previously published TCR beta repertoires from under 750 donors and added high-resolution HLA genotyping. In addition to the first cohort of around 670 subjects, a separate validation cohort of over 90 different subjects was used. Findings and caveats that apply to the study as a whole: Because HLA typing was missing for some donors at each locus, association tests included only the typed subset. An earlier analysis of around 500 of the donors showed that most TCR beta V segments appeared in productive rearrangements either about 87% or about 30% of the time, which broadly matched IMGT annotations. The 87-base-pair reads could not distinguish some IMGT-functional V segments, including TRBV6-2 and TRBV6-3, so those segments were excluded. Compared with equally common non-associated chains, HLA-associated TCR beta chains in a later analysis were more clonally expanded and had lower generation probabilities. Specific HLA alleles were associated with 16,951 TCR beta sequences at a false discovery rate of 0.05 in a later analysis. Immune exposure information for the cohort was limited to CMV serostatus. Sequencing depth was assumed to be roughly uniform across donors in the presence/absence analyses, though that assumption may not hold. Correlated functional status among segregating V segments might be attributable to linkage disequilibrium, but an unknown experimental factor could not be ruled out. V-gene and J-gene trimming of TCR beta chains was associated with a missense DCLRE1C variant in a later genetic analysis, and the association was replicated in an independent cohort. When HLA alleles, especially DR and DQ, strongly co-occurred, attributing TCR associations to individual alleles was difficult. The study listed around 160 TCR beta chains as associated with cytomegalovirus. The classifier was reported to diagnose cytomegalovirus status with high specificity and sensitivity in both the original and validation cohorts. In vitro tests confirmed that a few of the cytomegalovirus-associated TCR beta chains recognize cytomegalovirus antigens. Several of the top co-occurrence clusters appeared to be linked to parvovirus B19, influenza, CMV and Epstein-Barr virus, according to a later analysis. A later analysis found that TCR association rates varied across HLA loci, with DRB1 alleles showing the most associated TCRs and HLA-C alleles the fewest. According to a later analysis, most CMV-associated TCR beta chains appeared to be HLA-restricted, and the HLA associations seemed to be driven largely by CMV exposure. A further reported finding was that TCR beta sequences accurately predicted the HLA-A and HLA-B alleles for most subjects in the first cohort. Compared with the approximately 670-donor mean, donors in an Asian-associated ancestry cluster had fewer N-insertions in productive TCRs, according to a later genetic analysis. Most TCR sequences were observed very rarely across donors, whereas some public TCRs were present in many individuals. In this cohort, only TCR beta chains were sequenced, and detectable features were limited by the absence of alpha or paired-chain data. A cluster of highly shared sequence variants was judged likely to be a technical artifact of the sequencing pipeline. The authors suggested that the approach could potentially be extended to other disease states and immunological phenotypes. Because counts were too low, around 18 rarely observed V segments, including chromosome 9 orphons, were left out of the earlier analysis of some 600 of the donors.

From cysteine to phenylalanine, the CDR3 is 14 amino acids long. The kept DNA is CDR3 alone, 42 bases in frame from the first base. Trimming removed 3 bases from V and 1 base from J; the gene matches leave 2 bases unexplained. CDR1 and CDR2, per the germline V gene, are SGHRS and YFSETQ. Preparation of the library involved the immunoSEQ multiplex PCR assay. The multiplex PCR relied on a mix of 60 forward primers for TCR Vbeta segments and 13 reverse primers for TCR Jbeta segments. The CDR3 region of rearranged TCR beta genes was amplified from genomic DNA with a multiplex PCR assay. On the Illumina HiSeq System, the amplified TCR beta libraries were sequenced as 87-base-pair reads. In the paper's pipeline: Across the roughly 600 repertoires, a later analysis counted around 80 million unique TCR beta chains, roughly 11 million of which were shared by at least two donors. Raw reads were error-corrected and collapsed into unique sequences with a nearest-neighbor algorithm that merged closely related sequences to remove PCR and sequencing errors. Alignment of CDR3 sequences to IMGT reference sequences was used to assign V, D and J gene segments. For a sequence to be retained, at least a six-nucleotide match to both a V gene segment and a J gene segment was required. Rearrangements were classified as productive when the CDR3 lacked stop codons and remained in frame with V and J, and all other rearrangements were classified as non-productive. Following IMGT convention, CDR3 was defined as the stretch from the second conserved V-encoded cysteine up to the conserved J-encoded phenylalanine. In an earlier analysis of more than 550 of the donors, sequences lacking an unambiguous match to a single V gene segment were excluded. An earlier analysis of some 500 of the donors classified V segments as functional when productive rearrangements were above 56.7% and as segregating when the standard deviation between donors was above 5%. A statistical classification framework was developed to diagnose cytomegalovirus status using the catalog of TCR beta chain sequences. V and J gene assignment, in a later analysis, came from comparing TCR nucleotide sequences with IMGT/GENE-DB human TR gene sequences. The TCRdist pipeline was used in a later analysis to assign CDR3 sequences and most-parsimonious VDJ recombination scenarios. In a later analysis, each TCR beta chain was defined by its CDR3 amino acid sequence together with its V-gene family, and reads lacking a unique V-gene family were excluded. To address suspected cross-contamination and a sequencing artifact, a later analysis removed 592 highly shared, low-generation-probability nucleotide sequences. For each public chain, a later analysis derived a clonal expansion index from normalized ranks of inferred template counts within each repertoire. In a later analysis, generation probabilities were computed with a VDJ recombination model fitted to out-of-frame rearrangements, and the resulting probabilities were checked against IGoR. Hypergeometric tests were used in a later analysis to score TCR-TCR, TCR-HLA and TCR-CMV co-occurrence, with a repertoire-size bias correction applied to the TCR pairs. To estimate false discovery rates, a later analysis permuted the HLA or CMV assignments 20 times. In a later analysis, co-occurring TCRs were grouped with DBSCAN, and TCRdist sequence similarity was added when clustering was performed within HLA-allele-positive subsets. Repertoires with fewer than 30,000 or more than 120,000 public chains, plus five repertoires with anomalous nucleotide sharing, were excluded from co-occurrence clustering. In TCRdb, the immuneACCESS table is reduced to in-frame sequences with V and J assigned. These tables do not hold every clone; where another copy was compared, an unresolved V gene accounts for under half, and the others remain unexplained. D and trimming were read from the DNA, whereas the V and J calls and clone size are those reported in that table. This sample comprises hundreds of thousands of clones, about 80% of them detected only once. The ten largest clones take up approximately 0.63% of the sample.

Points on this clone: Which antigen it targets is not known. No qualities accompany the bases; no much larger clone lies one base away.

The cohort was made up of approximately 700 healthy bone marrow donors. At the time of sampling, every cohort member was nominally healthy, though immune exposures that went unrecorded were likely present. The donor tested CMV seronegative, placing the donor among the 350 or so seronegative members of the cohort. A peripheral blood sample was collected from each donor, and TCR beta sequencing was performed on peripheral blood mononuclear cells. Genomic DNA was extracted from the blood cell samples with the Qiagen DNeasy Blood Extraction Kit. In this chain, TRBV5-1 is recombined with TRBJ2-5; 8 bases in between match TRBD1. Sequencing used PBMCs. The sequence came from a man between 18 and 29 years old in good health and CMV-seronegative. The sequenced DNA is TGCGCCAGCAGCTGGACAGGGACCCAAGAGACCCAGTACTTC. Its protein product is CASSWTGTQETQYF. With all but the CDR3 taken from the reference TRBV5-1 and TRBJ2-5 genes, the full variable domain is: KAGVTQTPRYLIKTRGQQVTLSCSPISGHRSVSWYQQTPGQGLQFLFEYFSETQRNKGNFPGRFSGRQFSNSRSEMNVSTLELGDSALYLCASSWTGTQETQYFGPGTRLLVL.